This is a list of T cell receptor beta chains from one sample in a study of vaccination and CD4 T cells after COVID-19. The antigens for these receptors are not known. TCRdb re-analysed the PCR reads in MiXCR, keeping a single row per CDR3 protein. The data contain 20,000 to 25,000 distinct CDR3 sequences, 30% to 45% of them seen just once; the ten biggest clones take up approximately 8.9%. The sequences come from CD4+ T cells from blood, cultured in vitro, collected about 7 months after SARS-CoV-2 vaccination. Receptors were obtained from a human donor who had recovered from COVID-19. Both conserved end residues are part of each CDR3. A D gene is named only where the DNA matches it firmly. Only part of the rows carry a size: once, few, many, or a class if the clone is expanded.

v_call,j_call,clone_size,d_call,cdr3_aa,cdr3_nt
TRBV24-1,TRBJ2-3,few,NA,CATSWHTDTQYF,TGTGCCACCAGTTGGCACACAGATACGCAGTATTTT
TRBV20-1,TRBJ1-5,NA,TRBD1,CSANQGVGQPQHF,TGCAGTGCTAACCAGGGGGTCGGTCAGCCCCAGCATTTT
TRBV1,TRBJ2-5,medium-sized,NA,CTSSQDTRAETQYF,TGCACCAGCAGCCAAGATACGAGGGCGGAGACCCAGTACTTC
TRBV6-1,TRBJ2-7,NA,NA,CARRYEQYF,TGTGCCAGACGATACGAGCAGTACTTC
TRBV19,TRBJ2-5,NA,TRBD2,CASSLSGGSGEETQYF,TGTGCCAGCAGCCTCAGCGGCGGGAGCGGCGAGGAGACCCAGTACTTC
TRBV6-2/TRBV6-3,TRBJ2-1,NA,NA,CASSYSSSYNEQFF,TGTGCCAGCAGTTACAGCAGCTCCTACAATGAGCAGTTCTTC
TRBV29-1,TRBJ2-3,NA,TRBD1,CSVGGQGIIADTQYF,TGCAGCGTTGGCGGACAGGGGATAATAGCGGATACGCAGTATTTT
TRBV10-3,TRBJ2-3,NA,TRBD2,CAISEVAGGPDTQYF,TGTGCCATCAGTGAGGTAGCGGGAGGCCCAGATACGCAGTATTTT
TRBV7-6,TRBJ2-5,medium-sized,TRBD1,CASSFIGGIQETQYF,TGTGCCAGCAGCTTTATAGGGGGCATCCAAGAGACCCAGTACTTC
TRBV9,TRBJ2-1,NA,NA,CASGPLGSGNEQFF,TGTGCCAGCGGACCTCTAGGCTCTGGCAATGAGCAGTTCTTC
TRBV7-2,TRBJ1-1,NA,TRBD1,CASSFQGVNTEAFF,TGTGCCAGCAGCTTCCAGGGGGTAAACACTGAAGCTTTCTTT
TRBV20-1,TRBJ2-3,NA,TRBD2,CSASNRLAGGASTDTQYF,TGCAGTGCCAGCAATAGACTAGCGGGAGGGGCTAGCACAGATACGCAGTATTTT
TRBV20-1,TRBJ2-2,NA,NA,CSARLGLNTGELFF,TGCAGTGCGCGCCTCGGATTGAACACCGGGGAGCTGTTTTTT
TRBV7-9,TRBJ1-5,NA,NA,CATSGVDQPQHF,TGTGCCACCAGTGGGGTAGATCAGCCCCAGCATTTT
TRBV7-9,TRBJ1-5,NA,NA,CASSLSTQPQHF,TGTGCCAGCAGCTTATCGACTCAGCCCCAGCATTTT
TRBV10-3,TRBJ2-7,NA,TRBD1,CAIRLDRGHEQYF,TGTGCCATCAGATTAGACAGGGGCCACGAGCAGTACTTC
TRBV28,TRBJ2-7,NA,TRBD2,CASSLFLAVDVWVNYEQYF,TGTGCCAGCAGTTTATTTCTAGCGGTAGACGTTTGGGTCAACTACGAGCAGTACTTC
TRBV28,TRBJ2-7,NA,NA,CASSFGIRGQYF,TGTGCCAGCAGTTTTGGGATTCGGGGGCAGTACTTC
TRBV7-9,TRBJ1-5,few,TRBD1,CASSRQGDSQPQHF,TGTGCCAGCAGCCGACAGGGGGATAGCCAGCCCCAGCATTTT
TRBV7-2,TRBJ2-1,NA,TRBD2,CASSPDIGLANEQFF,TGTGCCAGCAGCCCTGACATCGGACTAGCCAATGAGCAGTTCTTC
TRBV20-1,TRBJ2-2,few,NA,CSASPRSTGELFF,TGCAGTGCTAGCCCTAGGAGCACCGGGGAGCTGTTTTTT
TRBV28,TRBJ2-3,NA,NA,CASSLYSTRDPDTQYF,TGTGCCAGCAGTTTATACTCTACCCGGGACCCAGATACGCAGTATTTT
TRBV27,TRBJ1-5,few,NA,CASSPKTDQPQHF,TGTGCCAGCAGCCCTAAGACGGACCAGCCCCAGCATTTT
TRBV6-1,TRBJ2-7,few,NA,CASRTVDEQYF,TGTGCCAGCAGGACTGTCGACGAGCAGTACTTC
TRBV6-2/TRBV6-3,TRBJ2-6,NA,NA,CASSYSSGANVLTF,TGTGCCAGCAGTTACAGCTCTGGGGCCAACGTCCTGACTTTC
TRBV15,TRBJ2-7,few,TRBD1,CATSRERGLYEQYF,TGTGCCACCAGCAGAGAAAGGGGGCTCTACGAGCAGTACTTC
TRBV7-2,TRBJ2-1,NA,NA,CASSLGDSIYNEQFF,TGTGCCAGCAGCTTAGGTGACAGTATCTACAATGAGCAGTTCTTC
TRBV6-2/TRBV6-3,TRBJ2-7,NA,TRBD1,CASRLRQGSSYEQYF,TGTGCCAGCAGACTCCGACAGGGGAGCTCCTACGAGCAGTACTTC
TRBV19,TRBJ2-7,few,NA,CASTLGPSYEQYF,TGTGCCAGTACTCTGGGGCCATCCTACGAGCAGTACTTC
TRBV20-1,TRBJ2-3,NA,TRBD2,CSARQPGLAGVKDTQYF,TGCAGTGCTAGACAGCCGGGACTAGCGGGAGTGAAGGATACGCAGTATTTT
TRBV28,TRBJ1-1,NA,TRBD1,CASSLSGTGGLNTEAFF,TGTGCCAGCAGTTTATCCGGGACAGGAGGATTAAACACTGAAGCTTTCTTT
TRBV19,TRBJ2-7,NA,NA,CASSLRRGTSYEQYF,TGTGCCAGTAGTCTCCGTCGGGGGACCTCCTACGAGCAGTACTTC
TRBV20-1,TRBJ1-2,NA,NA,CSASSPRDGYTF,TGCAGTGCTAGCAGCCCGCGGGATGGCTACACCTTC
TRBV7-9,TRBJ1-1,NA,NA,CASSPDRLDEAFF,TGTGCCAGCAGTCCCGACAGGTTGGATGAAGCTTTCTTT
TRBV27,TRBJ2-5,NA,NA,CASSPGPEAFETQYF,TGTGCCAGCAGTCCCGGCCCGGAGGCGTTCGAGACCCAGTACTTC
TRBV28,TRBJ1-2,NA,TRBD1,CASSFGTANYGYTF,TGTGCCAGCAGTTTTGGGACAGCTAACTATGGCTACACCTTC
TRBV7-9,TRBJ1-1,NA,TRBD1,CASRSLRTGPNTEAFF,TGTGCCAGCAGATCTCTTAGGACAGGGCCGAACACTGAAGCTTTCTTT
TRBV19,TRBJ2-5,NA,TRBD1,CASSIIGTAETQYF,TGTGCCAGTAGTATTATTGGGACAGCAGAGACCCAGTACTTC
TRBV28,TRBJ2-6,few,TRBD2,CASRGLAGAPGANVLTF,TGTGCCAGCAGGGGTCTAGCGGGAGCACCGGGGGCCAACGTCCTGACTTTC
TRBV27,TRBJ1-5,few,NA,CASSRGVRGFGQPQHF,TGTGCCAGCAGTCGCGGCGTACGGGGCTTCGGACAGCCCCAGCATTTT
TRBV7-3,TRBJ2-5,NA,NA,CASSVGRQETQYF,TGTGCCAGCAGCGTGGGTAGACAAGAGACCCAGTACTTC
TRBV6-5,TRBJ2-1,NA,TRBD1,CASSYGQGARDEQFF,TGTGCCAGCAGTTACGGACAGGGGGCACGGGATGAGCAGTTCTTC
TRBV28,TRBJ2-3,NA,NA,CASSPMTGGTGTDTQYF,TGTGCCAGCAGCCCCATGACGGGCGGGACCGGCACAGATACGCAGTATTTT
TRBV6-1,TRBJ2-7,NA,NA,CASSRKESNEQYF,TGTGCCAGCAGTAGGAAGGAATCCAACGAGCAGTACTTC
TRBV6-2/TRBV6-3,TRBJ2-1,NA,NA,CASSYGYNEQFF,TGTGCCAGCAGTTACGGTTACAATGAGCAGTTCTTC
TRBV7-2,TRBJ2-6,NA,NA,CASSLGPGAGANVLTF,TGTGCCAGCAGCTTAGGTCCGGGGGCTGGGGCCAACGTCCTGACTTTC
TRBV7-8,TRBJ2-3,few,NA,CASSSLGTSDTQYF,TGTGCCAGCAGCTCACTCGGGACCTCGGATACGCAGTATTTT
TRBV10-3,TRBJ2-5,NA,NA,CAISPRLGETQYF,TGTGCCATCAGTCCCCGGCTAGGTGAGACCCAGTACTTC
TRBV6-1,TRBJ2-3,NA,NA,CASSARGDTDTQYF,TGTGCCAGCAGTGCCAGGGGGGACACAGATACGCAGTATTTT
TRBV7-2,TRBJ2-7,few,NA,CASSTSGYGGLDEQYF,TGTGCCAGCAGTACCAGCGGATACGGGGGGCTTGACGAGCAGTACTTC
TRBV27,TRBJ2-5,NA,TRBD2,CASSFGPRYAGGLETQYF,TGTGCCAGCAGTTTCGGACCGCGTTACGCGGGAGGCTTAGAGACCCAGTACTTC
TRBV28,TRBJ2-7,NA,TRBD2,CASSFDRLRGRYEQYF,TGTGCCAGCAGTTTCGATCGACTACGCGGGAGGTACGAGCAGTACTTC
TRBV5-4,TRBJ2-5,NA,TRBD2,CASSLVSGGLQETQYF,TGTGCCAGCAGCTTGGTCTCGGGAGGCCTCCAAGAGACCCAGTACTTC
TRBV19,TRBJ2-5,few,TRBD1,CASSTLGQGRETQYF,TGTGCCAGTAGTACCTTGGGACAGGGGCGAGAGACCCAGTACTTC
TRBV20-1,TRBJ2-7,few,TRBD2,CSAPGLAGVEQYF,TGCAGTGCTCCGGGACTAGCGGGAGTTGAGCAGTACTTC
TRBV20-1,TRBJ2-1,NA,TRBD2,CSAHHSGISDNEQFF,TGCAGTGCCCATCACAGCGGGATCAGCGACAATGAGCAGTTCTTC
TRBV19,TRBJ2-1,NA,NA,CASWASGGGGEQFF,TGTGCCAGTTGGGCTAGCGGTGGAGGGGGTGAGCAGTTCTTC
TRBV7-2,TRBJ2-3,NA,TRBD2,CASSTASGRTDTQYF,TGTGCCAGCAGCACAGCTAGCGGGCGGACAGATACGCAGTATTTT
TRBV15,TRBJ1-6,medium-sized,NA,CATSVGGSPLHF,TGTGCCACCAGTGTGGGAGGGTCACCCCTCCACTTT